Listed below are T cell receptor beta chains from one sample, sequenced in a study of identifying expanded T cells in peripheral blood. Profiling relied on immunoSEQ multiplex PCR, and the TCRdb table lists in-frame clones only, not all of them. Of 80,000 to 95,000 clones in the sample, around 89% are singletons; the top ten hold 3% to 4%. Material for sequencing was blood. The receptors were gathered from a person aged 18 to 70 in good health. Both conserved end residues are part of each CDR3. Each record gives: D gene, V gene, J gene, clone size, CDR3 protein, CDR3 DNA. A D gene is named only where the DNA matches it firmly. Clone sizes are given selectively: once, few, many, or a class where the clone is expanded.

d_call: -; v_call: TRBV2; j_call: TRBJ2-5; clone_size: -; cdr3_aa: CASRRTVVQETQYF; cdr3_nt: TGTGCCAGCAGAAGGACAGTAGTCCAAGAGACCCAGTACTTC
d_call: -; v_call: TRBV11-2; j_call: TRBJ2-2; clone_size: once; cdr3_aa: CASSLWPGRATGELFF; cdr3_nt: TGTGCCAGCAGCTTATGGCCGGGCCGGGCCACCGGGGAGCTGTTTTTT
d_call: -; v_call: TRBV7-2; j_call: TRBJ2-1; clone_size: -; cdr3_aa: CASSPSFINEQFF; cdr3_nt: TGTGCCAGCAGCCCGAGTTTTATCAATGAGCAGTTCTTC
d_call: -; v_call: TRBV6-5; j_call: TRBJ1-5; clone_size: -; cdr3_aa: CASSEGGHQPQHF; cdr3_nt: TGTGCCAGCAGTGAAGGGGGGCATCAGCCCCAGCATTTT
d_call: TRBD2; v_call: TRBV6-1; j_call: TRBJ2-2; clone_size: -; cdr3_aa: CASSEGGLGARRELFF; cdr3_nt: TGTGCCAGCAGTGAAGGAGGACTAGGGGCCCGAAGGGAGCTGTTTTTT
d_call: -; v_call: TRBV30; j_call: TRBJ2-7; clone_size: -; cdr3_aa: CAWGSLQGTDEQYF; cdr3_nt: TGTGCCTGGGGGTCCCTTCAGGGGACGGACGAGCAGTACTTC
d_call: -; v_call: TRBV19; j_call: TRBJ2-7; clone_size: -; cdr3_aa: CASSAGPQFYEQYF; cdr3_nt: TGTGCCAGTAGTGCGGGGCCTCAGTTTTACGAGCAGTACTTC
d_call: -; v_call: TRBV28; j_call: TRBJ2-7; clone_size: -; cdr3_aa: CASSYEVEQYF; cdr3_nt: TGTGCCAGCAGTTATGAGGTCGAGCAGTACTTC
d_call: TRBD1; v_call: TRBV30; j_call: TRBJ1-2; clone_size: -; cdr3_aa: CAWSVGTGDGYTF; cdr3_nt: TGTGCCTGGAGTGTCGGGACAGGGGACGGCTACACCTTC
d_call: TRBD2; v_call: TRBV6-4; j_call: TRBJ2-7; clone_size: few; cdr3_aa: CASSELVAGGPYEQYF; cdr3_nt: TGTGCCAGCAGTGAATTAGTAGCGGGGGGCCCCTACGAGCAGTACTTC